Shown below are 20 T cell receptor beta chains from a single sample sequenced in a study of shared clonotypes between healthy human individuals. Naive CD8 cells lacked CD45RO, underwent positive selection for CCR7 and left out terminally differentiated effector memory CD45RA+ cells. Produced via immunoSEQ multiplex PCR; TCRdb's table is partial and in-frame only. The table has about 2.1 million clones, 93% seen once. The sequencing sample was made of naive CD8+ T cells from PBMCs. The source of these receptors is a man younger than 35 in good health. Some clones in this sample may be carry-over from other donors' samples.

The chain has TRBV5-1 and TRBJ1-3; D not certain. Germline-derived CDR1 and CDR2 are SGHRS and YFSETQ. The V and J ends lost 3 bases and 4 bases respectively, with 23 bases between them. The CDR3 is made up of 18 amino acids. The CDR3 nucleotides read TGCGCCAGCAGCTCGGTAGGACGGGAGGCGGCGGGAGGAAACACCATATATTTT. This gives the protein CASSSVGREAAGGNTIYF.

The chain combines TRBV28 with TRBJ2-3; D call uncertain. Trimming pared 3 bases from V and 10 bases from J, leaving 26 bases between. This CDR3 comprises 17 residues. Per the germline V gene, CDR1 is MDHEN and CDR2 is SYDVKM. The CDR3 reads CASSFPPARSLGLSQYF. CDR3 sequence (DNA): TGTGCCAGCAGTTTTCCCCCCGCTAGGTCGCTGGGTCTCTCGCAGTATTTT.

The rearrangement uses TRBV7-9 and TRBJ2-1; D gene ambiguous. V lost 1 base to trimming and J lost 9 bases, with 16 bases between them. CDR1 is SEHNR, CDR2 FQNEAQ, per germline (reference sequence). The CDR3 loop spans 15 amino acids. The CDR3 spells CASSLGSRPLGEQFF. CDR3 bases: TGTGCCAGCAGCTTAGGTTCGCGTCCGTTGGGTGAGCAGTTCTTC.

This chain connects TRBV27 to TRBJ1-2; no definite D call. V was shortened by 4 bases and J by 9 bases, with 15 bases between the two germline ends. This CDR3 spans 13 amino acids. Germline CDR1 and CDR2: MNHEY and SMNVEV (reference sequence). The CDR3 here is CASSSGRAERYTF. As DNA, the CDR3 is TGTGCCAGCAGTTCAGGACGGGCAGAGCGCTACACCTTC.

The rearrangement uses TRBV5-1 and TRBJ1-1; 8 bases agree with TRBD1. Germline CDR1 and CDR2: SGHRS and YFSETQ. The CDR3 sequence is 12 residues long. After removal of 9 bases from V and 4 bases from J, the junction contained 5 bases not matched to a gene. The CDR3 sequence: CATEQGGTEAFF. In DNA, the CDR3 is TGCGCCACGGAACAGGGGGGCACTGAAGCTTTCTTT.

This rearrangement joins TRBV5-6 to TRBJ2-7, with a weak D call TRBD1 (6 bases). The CDR3 has 16 residues. Trimming removed 1 base from V and 4 bases from J, with 18 bases in between. CDR1 and CDR2 (germline): SGHDT, YYEEEE. The CDR3 reads CASSLWAGALLYEQYF. The CDR3 DNA sequence: TGTGCCAGCAGCTTGTGGGCAGGGGCTCTACTTTACGAGCAGTACTTC.

The rearrangement uses TRBV4-3 and TRBJ2-1; no reliable D call. Germline values: CDR1 LGHNA, CDR2 YSLEER. This CDR3 has 14 residues. Trimming took 1 base from V and 0 from J, leaving 4 bases between them. DNA for the CDR3: TGCGCCAGCAGCCAAGGGGGCTCCTACAATGAGCAGTTCTTC. Translation: CASSQGGSYNEQFF.

V is TRBV6-5 and J is TRBJ2-5, with a weak D call TRBD2 (5 bases). The CDR3 runs to 14 residues. Trimming removed 6 bases at V and 5 bases at J, with 16 bases between. Per germline, CDR1 MNHEY and CDR2 SVGAGI. The CDR3 sequence is CASSNDLGGETQYF. In nucleotides, the CDR3 is TGTGCCAGCAGCAACGACCTAGGAGGCGAGACCCAGTACTTC.

The CDR3 DNA follows: TGTGCCAGCAGGGTACAGAAGAACACTGAAGCTTTCTTT. Translating it yields CASRVQKNTEAFF. The V and J genes are TRBV25-1 and TRBJ1-1, with no clear D. The germline gives CDR1 MGHDK, CDR2 SYGVNS. Trimming cost V 6 bases and J 1 base, with 9 bases left between them. This CDR3 spans 13 amino acids. The complete variable domain, with remaining parts taken from reference TRBV25-1 and TRBJ1-1, reads EADIYQTPRYLVIGTGKKITLECSQTMGHDKMYWYQQDPGMELHLIHYSYGVNSTEKGDLSSESTVSRIRTEHFPLTLESARPSHTSQYLCASRVQKNTEAFFGQGTRLTVV.

The chain's CDR3 is CASSGSGLSRQETQYF. The CDR3 nucleotides read TGTGCCAGCAGTGGCTCCGGGTTATCGCGTCAAGAGACCCAGTACTTC. V usage is TRBV27 and J usage is TRBJ2-5; D is unresolved. Trimming removed 5 bases at V and 2 bases at J, with 18 bases between. Germline V gene data show CDR1 as MNHEY and CDR2 as SMNVEV (reference sequence). This CDR3 region has 16 residues.

V and J are TRBV27 and TRBJ2-7; 8 nucleotides agree with TRBD1. CDR3 length equals 16 residues. The ends lost 10 bases at V and 5 bases at J; junction bases unmatched: 19. Germline V gene lookup returns CDR1 MNHEY and CDR2 SMNVEV (reference sequence). DNA for the CDR3: TGTGCCATTCGGGACTGTCCCTCGGGACAGGAGGACGAGCAGTACTTC. Amino acids: CAIRDCPSGQEDEQYF.

This sequence joins TRBV28 and TRBJ2-7; D may be TRBD1 or TRBD2 (5 bases each). Germline-derived CDR1 and CDR2 are MDHEN and SYDVKM. V lost 7 bases to trimming and J lost 0 bases, with 10 bases between them. The CDR3 runs 13 residues. This CDR3 is CASTGPYSYEQYF. Here the CDR3 DNA reads TGTGCCAGCACGGGGCCCTACTCCTACGAGCAGTACTTC.

This chain uses TRBV10-3 with TRBJ2-1, with D possibly being TRBD2 (7 bases). Germline assignment: CDR1 ENHRY and CDR2 SYGVKD. Trimming removed 6 bases at V and 6 bases at J, with 21 bases between. This CDR3 spans 16 amino acids. CDR3 DNA sequence: TGTGCCATCAGCCTACGCGGGGGCGCGTCCGGCAATGAGCAGTTCTTC. Amino acids: CAISLRGGASGNEQFF.

This chain connects TRBV27 to TRBJ2-7; TRBD2 might be the D (6 bases). Germline V gene sequence: CDR1 MNHEY, CDR2 SMNVEV (reference sequence). The CDR3 contains 13 residues. V lost 5 bases, J lost 4 bases, and 12 bases lay in between. The CDR3 DNA sequence: TGTGCCAGCAGTATCGGGAGTATGTACGAGCAGTACTTC. Its translation: CASSIGSMYEQYF.

This sequence joins TRBV19 and TRBJ1-5; possibly TRBD1 for D (5 bases). Germline-derived CDR1 and CDR2 are LNHDA and SQIVND (reference sequence). V gave up 4 bases and J gave up 2 bases, with 12 bases separating them. The CDR3 has 15 residues. CDR3 loop: CASSNRRDGNQPQHF. CDR3 nucleotide sequence: TGTGCCAGTAGTAACCGCCGGGACGGCAATCAGCCCCAGCATTTT.

The genes are TRBV7-3 and TRBJ2-7, with D perhaps TRBD2 (6 bases). V lost 2 bases, J lost 3 bases, and 8 bases lay in between. The germline V gene has CDR1 SGHTA and CDR2 FQGTGA. The CDR3 loop spans 13 amino acids. CDR3 nucleotides: TGTGCCAGCAGCTTAGCGGGGCACTACGAGCAGTACTTC. Translation gives CASSLAGHYEQYF. Complete variable domain (other parts from reference TRBV7-3 and TRBJ2-7): GAGVSQTPSNKVTEKGKYVELRCDPISGHTALYWYRQSLGQGPEFLIYFQGTGAADDSGLPNDRFFAVRPEGSVSTLKIQRTERGDSAVYLCASSLAGHYEQYFGPGTRLTVT.

On this clone itself: Other DNA sequences of this sample code for an identical CDR3. The chain uses TRBV27 and TRBJ2-7, with 8 bases that match TRBD2. CDR1 is MNHEY and CDR2 is SMNVEV in the germline V gene (reference sequence). V lost 2 bases and J lost 2; bases outside the gene matches: 2. The CDR3 runs to 14 residues. The CDR3: CASSLRAGAYEQYF. CDR3 in DNA: TGTGCCAGCAGTTTACGAGCGGGAGCCTACGAGCAGTACTTC.

Remarks on this clone: Other nucleotide sequences in the sample specify the same CDR3. The rearrangement joins TRBV7-9 to TRBJ2-7, with 12 positions matching TRBD1. The V and J ends lost 3 bases and 4 bases, in that order; junction bases with no gene match: 4. CDR1 SEHNR and CDR2 FQNEAQ come from the germline V gene (reference sequence). The CDR3 is 15 residues long. The CDR3 coding sequence is TGTGCCAGCAGCTTGGGACAGGGGGCGATGTACGAGCAGTACTTC. Amino acids: CASSLGQGAMYEQYF.

The chain recombines TRBV7-2 with TRBJ2-7, with D tentatively TRBD1 or TRBD2 (5 bases each). CDR3 length equals 14 residues. The germline gives CDR1 SGHTA, CDR2 FQGNSA. V was clipped by 5 bases and J by 5 bases, with 16 bases between them. This CDR3 reads CASSLFGGIDEQYF. The CDR3 region has the DNA TGTGCCAGCAGCCTGTTTGGGGGAATCGACGAGCAGTACTTC.

The CDR3 loop reads CASSRVHSGANVLTF. The CDR3 DNA is TGTGCCAGCAGCCGGGTCCACTCTGGGGCCAACGTCCTGACTTTC. The chain has TRBV7-8 and TRBJ2-6; no definite D call. V lost 5 bases and J 0 bases, leaving 8 bases between the germline ends. The CDR3 is 15 amino acids. Per the germline V gene, CDR1 is SGHVS and CDR2 is FQNEAQ.